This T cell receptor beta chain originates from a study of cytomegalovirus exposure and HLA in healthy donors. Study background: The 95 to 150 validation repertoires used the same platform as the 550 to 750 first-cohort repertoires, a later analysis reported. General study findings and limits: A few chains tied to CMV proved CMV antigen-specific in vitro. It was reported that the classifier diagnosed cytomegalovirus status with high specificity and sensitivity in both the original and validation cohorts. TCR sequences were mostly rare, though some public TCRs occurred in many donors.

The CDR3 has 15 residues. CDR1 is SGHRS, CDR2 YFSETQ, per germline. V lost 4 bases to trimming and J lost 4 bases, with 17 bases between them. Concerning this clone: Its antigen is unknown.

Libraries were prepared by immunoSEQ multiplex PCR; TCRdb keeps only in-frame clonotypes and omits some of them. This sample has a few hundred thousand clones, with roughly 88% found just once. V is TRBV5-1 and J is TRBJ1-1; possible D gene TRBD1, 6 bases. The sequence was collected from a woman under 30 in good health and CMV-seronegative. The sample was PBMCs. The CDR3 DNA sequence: TGCGCCAGCAGCCCCATGGGGGGGGCGAGCACTGAAGCTTTCTTT. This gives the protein CASSPMGGASTEAFF.